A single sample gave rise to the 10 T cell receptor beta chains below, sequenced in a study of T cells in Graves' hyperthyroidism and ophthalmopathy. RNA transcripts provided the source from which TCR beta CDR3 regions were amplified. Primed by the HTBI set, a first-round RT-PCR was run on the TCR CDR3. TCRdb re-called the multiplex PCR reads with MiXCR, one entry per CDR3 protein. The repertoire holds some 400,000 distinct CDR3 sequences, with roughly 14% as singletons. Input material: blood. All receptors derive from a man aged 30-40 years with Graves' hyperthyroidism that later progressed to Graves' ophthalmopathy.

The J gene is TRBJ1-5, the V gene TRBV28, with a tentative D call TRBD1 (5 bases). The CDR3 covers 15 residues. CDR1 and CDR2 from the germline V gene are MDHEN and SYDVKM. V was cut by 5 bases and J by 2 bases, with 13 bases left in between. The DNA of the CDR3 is TGTGCCAGCAGTCCGGCAGGGAGCCGCAATCAGCCCCAGCATTTT. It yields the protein CASSPAGSRNQPQHF.

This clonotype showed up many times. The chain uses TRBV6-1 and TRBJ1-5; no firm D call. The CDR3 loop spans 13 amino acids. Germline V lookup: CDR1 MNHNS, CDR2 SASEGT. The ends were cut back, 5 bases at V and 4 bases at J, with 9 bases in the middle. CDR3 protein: CASSWDRNQPQHF. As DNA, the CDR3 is TGTGCCAGCAGTTGGGATAGGAATCAGCCCCAGCATTTT.

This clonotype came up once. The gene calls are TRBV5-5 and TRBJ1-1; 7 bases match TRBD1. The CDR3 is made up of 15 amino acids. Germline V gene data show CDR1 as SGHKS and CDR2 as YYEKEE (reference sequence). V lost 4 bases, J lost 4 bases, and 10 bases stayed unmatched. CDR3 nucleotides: TGTGCCAGCAGCGCGCAGACAGGGATGATCACTGAAGCTTTCTTT. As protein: CASSAQTGMITEAFF.

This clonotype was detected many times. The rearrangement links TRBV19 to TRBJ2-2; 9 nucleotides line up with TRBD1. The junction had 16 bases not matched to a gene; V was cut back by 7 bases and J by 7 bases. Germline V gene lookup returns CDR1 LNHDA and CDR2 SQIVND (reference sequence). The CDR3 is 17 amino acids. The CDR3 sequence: CASTHARGQGLSGELFF. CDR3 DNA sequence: TGTGCCAGTACCCACGCCAGAGGACAGGGGTTAAGCGGGGAGCTGTTTTTT.

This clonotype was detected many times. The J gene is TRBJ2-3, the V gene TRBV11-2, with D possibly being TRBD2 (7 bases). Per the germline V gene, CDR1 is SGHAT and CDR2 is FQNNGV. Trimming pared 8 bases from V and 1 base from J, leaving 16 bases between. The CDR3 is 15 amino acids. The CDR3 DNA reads TGTGCCAGCGATGGAGGGGGGGCTGGCACAGATACGCAGTATTTT. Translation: CASDGGGAGTDTQYF.

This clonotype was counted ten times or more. The chain's CDR3 is CASSPDRYGYTF. DNA of the CDR3: TGTGCCAGCAGTCCCGATCGGTACGGCTACACCTTC. This chain connects TRBV28 to TRBJ1-2; the D is unclear. Trimming removed 5 bases at V and 8 bases at J, with 12 bases between. This CDR3 contains 12 residues. Germline V gene lookup returns CDR1 MDHEN and CDR2 SYDVKM.

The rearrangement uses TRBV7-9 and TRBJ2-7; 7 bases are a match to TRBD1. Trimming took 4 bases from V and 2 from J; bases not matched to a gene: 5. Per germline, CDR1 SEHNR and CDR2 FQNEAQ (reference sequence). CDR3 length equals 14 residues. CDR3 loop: CASSSSGGTYEQYF. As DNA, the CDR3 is TGTGCCAGCAGCTCCTCAGGGGGTACCTACGAGCAGTACTTC.

CDR3 loop: CASSPGRGNTEAFF. CDR3 bases: TGTGCCAGCAGCCCGGGACGGGGAAACACTGAAGCTTTCTTT. V gene TRBV7-8 combines with J gene TRBJ1-1, with TRBD1 as a possible D gene (5 bases). V lost 5 bases and J 2 bases, leaving 12 bases between the germline ends. CDR3 size: 14 residues. In germline, CDR1 is SGHVS, CDR2 FQNEAQ.

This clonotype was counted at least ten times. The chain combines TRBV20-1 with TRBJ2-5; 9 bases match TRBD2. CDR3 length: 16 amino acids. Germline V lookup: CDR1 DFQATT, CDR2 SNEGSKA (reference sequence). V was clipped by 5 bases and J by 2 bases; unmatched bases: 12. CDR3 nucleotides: TGCAGTGCTCGGGGGCGGGGGGGATTAAGGCAAGAGACCCAGTACTTC. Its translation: CSARGRGGLRQETQYF.

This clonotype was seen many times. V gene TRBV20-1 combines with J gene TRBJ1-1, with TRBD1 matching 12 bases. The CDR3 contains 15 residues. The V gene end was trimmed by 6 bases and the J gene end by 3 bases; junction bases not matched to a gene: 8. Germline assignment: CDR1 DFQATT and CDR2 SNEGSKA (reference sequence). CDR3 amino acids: CSAGQGAAGDTEAFF. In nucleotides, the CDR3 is TGCAGTGCGGGACAGGGGGCCGCTGGCGACACTGAAGCTTTCTTT.